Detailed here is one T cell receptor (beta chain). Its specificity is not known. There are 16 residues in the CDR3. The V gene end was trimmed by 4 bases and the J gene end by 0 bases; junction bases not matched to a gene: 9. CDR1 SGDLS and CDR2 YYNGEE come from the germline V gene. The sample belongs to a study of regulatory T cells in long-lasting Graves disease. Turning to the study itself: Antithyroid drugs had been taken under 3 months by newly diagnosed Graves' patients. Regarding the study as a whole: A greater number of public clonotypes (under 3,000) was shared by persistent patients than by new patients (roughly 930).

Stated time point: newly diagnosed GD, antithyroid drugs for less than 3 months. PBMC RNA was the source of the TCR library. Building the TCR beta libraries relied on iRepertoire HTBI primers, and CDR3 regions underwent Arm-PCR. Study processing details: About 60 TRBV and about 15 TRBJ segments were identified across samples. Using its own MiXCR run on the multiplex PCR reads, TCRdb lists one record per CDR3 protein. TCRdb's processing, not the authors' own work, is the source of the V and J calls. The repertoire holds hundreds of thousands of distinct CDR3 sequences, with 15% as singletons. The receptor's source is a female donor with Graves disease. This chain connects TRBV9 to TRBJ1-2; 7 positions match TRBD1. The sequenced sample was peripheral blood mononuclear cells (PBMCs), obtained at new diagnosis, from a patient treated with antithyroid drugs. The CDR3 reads CASSFPTGEANYGYTF. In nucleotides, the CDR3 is TGTGCCAGCAGCTTCCCAACAGGGGAAGCTAACTATGGCTACACCTTC.